This T cell receptor beta chain was recorded in a study of neurological immune-mediated disorders. Study summary: A relapsing-remitting course was seen in about 90% of the roughly 34 multiple sclerosis patients and a secondary progressive course in 3. Broader study findings: The most TCR clonal expansion was seen in HTLV-1-associated myelopathy, and the least was seen in multiple sclerosis, which fell below healthy controls. The absence of shared CDR3 amino acid sequences among expanded clones across subjects suggests private repertoires in all groups.

Germline V CDR1 and CDR2: MNHEY, SVGAGI. The V end lost 4 bases, the J end lost 6 bases, and 15 bases lay between the germline ends. CDR3 length: 14 amino acids. This clonotype appeared many times. Its specificity is unknown. Every sequencing run returned over 160 million TCR-beta sequences, which were derived from 15-18 subjects. Using its own MiXCR run on the 5' RACE reads, TCRdb lists one record per CDR3 protein. The repertoire has fewer than 85,000 distinct CDR3 sequences, around 3.9% of them found once; the top ten carry roughly 1.4%. The V call is TRBV6-5, the J call TRBJ1-2; TRBD1 is a possible D gene (6 bases). The source material was PBMCs. The sequence was collected from a man younger than 45 with multiple sclerosis. The CDR3 is CASSSIQGTNGYTF. The CDR3 DNA reads TGTGCCAGCAGTTCAATACAGGGAACTAATGGCTACACCTTC.